This TCR beta chain was found in a study of tumor-infiltrating lymphocytes in primary liver carcinoma (dated by TCRdb to 2015 to 2018). Describing the broader study: Four or five patients with histopathologically diagnosed primary liver carcinoma underwent surgical resection in China between November 2015 and 2016. Reproducibility between technical replicate repertoires was high, with correlation coefficients above 0.95 and mean shared-clone rates approximately 0.91. Roughly 3.65 to 7.13 million productive TCRbeta reads were obtained per sample, and no significant difference in read depth was found between tissue types. Tumors of the five patients were stage T1-T3 N0M0 with maximum diameters of roughly 4 to 11 cm. A total of 35 or so specimens from 5 patients, comprising some 25 tumor regions, 5 adjacent noncancerous liver tissues and 5 peripheral blood samples, were covered by TCRbeta repertoire sequencing. For each liver tumor, the study sampled five regions along with adjacent normal tissue and blood, and applied TCRbeta repertoire sequencing, expression microarrays and whole-exome sequencing. Of the five patients, three men and two women aged 30 to 69 years, four had hepatocellular carcinoma and one had combined HCC and intrahepatic cholangiocarcinoma. The full study reports these points: Since the samples were bulk and unsorted, there was no way to compare CD4+ and CD8+ T cell repertoires. With just 4 or 5 patients in the study, the authors point out that the findings should be validated in a larger study. Only the TCR beta chain was sequenced, so true repertoire diversity is likely underestimated because unpaired alpha chains were not captured. Repertoire overlap was higher between tumor regions (mean around 36%) than tumor-adjacent (roughly 17%) or tumor-blood (approximately 15%) pairs, consistent with antigen-driven expansion. The top 250 clones made up a significantly larger repertoire fraction in tumors than in blood (p = 0.039).

Blood RNA was extracted from unsorted whole blood with TRIzol reagent; germline DNA came from the DNeasy Blood & Tissue kit. At the time of sampling, the patients were treatment-naive and had chronic HBV infection. Before surgery, 3 to 4.5 milliliters of peripheral blood were collected into K2EDTA tubes. A constant-region primer and ProtoScript II reverse transcriptase were used to reverse-transcribe TCRbeta-specific cDNA from approximately 550 ng total RNA. The TCRbeta libraries were prepared through three rounds of nested multiplex PCR following a slightly modified ARM-PCR procedure. Sample barcodes and Illumina adapters were attached in a final 25-cycle PCR using Deep VentR polymerase. Before sequencing, amplicons of 200-500 bp were gel-purified using a QIAquick gel extraction kit. The TCRbeta amplicons were sequenced with 250-bp paired-end reads on an Illumina HiSeq 2500. The paper's processing steps were these. Quality trimming of reads was performed with Trimmomatic v0.33, and paired reads were merged with FLASH v1.2.11 so that full CDR3 sequences could be recovered. V, D and J germline segments were assigned to the rearranged TCRbeta sequences by MiGEC v1.2.1b. VDJtools v1.0.0 computed clonotype statistics and Shannon-Wiener diversity indices. Except for diversity analysis, only each sample's 250 most abundant clonotypes were used in subsequent analyses to reduce sampling bias. TCRdb applied fastp at Q25 and MiXCR to the public reads, then kept only in-frame beta chains. Here each entry gathers all rows of one CDR3 protein and keeps the most common genes and DNA. In this record, the V and J calls reflect TCRdb's handling and not the investigators' own analysis. This sample comprises about 320,000 distinct CDR3 sequences, about 60% of them detected only once. The ten largest clones add up to 9% to 10% of the sample.

On this clonotype itself: It has no known antigen specificity. The CDR3 end shows no conserved phenylalanine or tryptophan, and so a read error is likely.

The receptor was derived from a man in his forties or fifties with primary liver carcinoma and hepatitis B virus infection. The sample taken for sequencing was peripheral blood.

In nucleotides, the sequence is TGTACTAGCAGCCTCCGGGACAGGGCCCACGAGCAGTACATC. It is translated as CTSSLRDRAHEQYI. The sequence is built from TRBV6-2 or TRBV6-3 and TRBJ2-7, and 9 bases in between align with TRBD1. The germline V gene provides CDR1 MNHEY and CDR2 SVGEGT. The CDR3 is made up of 14 amino acids, end residues included. Only CDR3 DNA remains: 42 bases, in frame from the first base.